The 27 T cell receptor beta chains given below trace back to one sample, sequenced in a study of neoadjuvant anti-PD-1 for oral cavity cancer. This sample's time point: after neoadjuvant nivolumab, at surgical resection. Libraries were prepared by immunoSEQ multiplex PCR; TCRdb keeps only in-frame clonotypes and omits some of them. The sample consists of over 65,000 clones, roughly 85% of them appearing once. Sample: PBMCs, taken after nivolumab (anti-PD-1) treatment. Receptors were obtained from a person aged 35 to 85 with oral cavity squamous cell carcinoma.

V usage is TRBV30 and J usage is TRBJ1-2; no clear D gene. Germline assignment: CDR1 GTSNPN and CDR2 SVGIG (reference sequence). V lost 5 bases and J 4 bases, leaving 17 bases between the germline ends. This CDR3 comprises 14 residues. The CDR3 sequence is CAWSGDGGGYGYTF. The CDR3 DNA reads TGTGCCTGGTCCGGAGACGGAGGCGGCTATGGCTACACCTTC.

The chain employs TRBV5-1 and TRBJ2-3; 10 bases fit TRBD1. The CDR3 length is 12 residues. Germline lookup yields CDR1 SGHRS and CDR2 YFSETQ. Trimming took 4 bases from V and 10 from J; bases not matched to a gene: 3. The CDR3 DNA sequence: TGCGCCAGCAGCGAGGACAGGGGGTCGCAGTATTTT. Amino acid sequence: CASSEDRGSQYF. Using reference TRBV5-1 and TRBJ2-3 for the parts outside the CDR3, the full variable domain is KAGVTQTPRYLIKTRGQQVTLSCSPISGHRSVSWYQQTPGQGLQFLFEYFSETQRNKGNFPGRFSGRQFSNSRSEMNVSTLELGDSALYLCASSEDRGSQYFGPGTRLTVL.

V is TRBV11-2 and J is TRBJ2-3; 10 bases fit TRBD2. The CDR3 extends over 14 amino acids. Trimming at V came to 5 bases and at J to 6 bases, leaving 5 bases not matched to a gene. Germline V CDR1 and CDR2: SGHAT, FQNNGV. The DNA of the CDR3 is TGTGCCAGCAGCCCACTAGCGGGAATGGATACGCAGTATTTT. It translates to CASSPLAGMDTQYF.

The rearrangement uses TRBV7-9 and TRBJ1-4; TRBD1 agrees at 8 bases. Germline lookup yields CDR1 SEHNR and CDR2 FQNEAQ (reference sequence). Losses at the gene ends were 5 bases for V and 0 bases for J; bases not matched to a gene: 2. The CDR3 extends over 15 amino acids. This chain's CDR3 is CASSKTGATNEKLFF. The CDR3 coding sequence is TGTGCCAGCAGCAAGACAGGGGCAACTAATGAAAAACTGTTTTTT.

This chain joins TRBV28 and TRBJ1-2; perhaps TRBD1 as D (5 bases). This CDR3 region has 12 residues. Looked up from germline, CDR1 is MDHEN and CDR2 is SYDVKM. V lost 7 bases to trimming and J lost 1 base, with 7 bases between them. The CDR3 bases are TGTGCCAGCAAAGACAGTAACTATGGCTACACCTTC. This translates into CASKDSNYGYTF.

The chain uses TRBV30 and TRBJ2-6; 8 bases are shared with TRBD1. V shed 4 bases and J 0 bases; nucleotides not matched to a gene: 5. Germline V lookup: CDR1 GTSNPN, CDR2 SVGIG (reference sequence). The CDR3 runs to 16 residues. CDR3 in amino acids: CAWTGGLFSGANVLTF. The DNA of the CDR3 is TGTGCCTGGACAGGGGGCCTCTTCTCTGGGGCCAACGTCCTGACTTTC.

V is TRBV6-6 and J is TRBJ2-2; D not certain. Trimming left V 4 bases short and J 2 bases short, with 5 bases between. Germline-derived CDR1 and CDR2 are MNHNY and SVGAGI (reference sequence). The CDR3 contains 13 residues. The CDR3 DNA follows: TGTGCCAGCAGTTTCTCCAACACCGGGGAGCTGTTTTTT. It is translated as CASSFSNTGELFF.

The sample holds one count of this clone. V gene TRBV30 combines with J gene TRBJ1-1; D is unclear. There are 14 residues in the CDR3. Between the trimmed V and J ends, which lost 4 bases and 6 bases, there was a span of 18 bases. Germline V gene sequence: CDR1 GTSNPN, CDR2 SVGIG (reference sequence). CDR3 sequence (DNA): TGTGCCTGGACCAACCGAGGGAGTTCGGCTGAAGCTTTCTTT. It specifies CAWTNRGSSAEAFF.

The genes are TRBV6-4 and TRBJ2-3, with 7 bases matching TRBD1. V trimming: 4 bases; J trimming: 3 bases; junction bases outside the gene matches: 7. From germline, CDR1 is MRHNA and CDR2 SNTAGT. The CDR3 has 15 amino acids. In DNA, the CDR3 is TGTGCCAGCAGTGCCCGGACAGGCGCGACAGATACGCAGTATTTT. Residues: CASSARTGATDTQYF.

The V and J genes are TRBV11-2 and TRBJ1-1, with no clear D. The CDR3 is made up of 15 amino acids. Germline-derived CDR1 and CDR2 are SGHAT and FQNNGV. V was shortened by 2 bases and J by 1 base, with 11 bases between the two germline ends. The DNA for the CDR3 is TGTGCCAGCAGCTTACTCCCTCACGGGAACACTGAAGCTTTCTTT. It translates to CASSLLPHGNTEAFF.

This clone was counted a few times. This chain links TRBV6-1 with TRBJ2-1; 13 bases match TRBD2. CDR1 and CDR2 (germline): MNHNS, SASEGT. V dropped 4 bases and J dropped 7; count of bases not matched to a gene: 7. The CDR3 is 16 amino acids. CDR3 in DNA: TGTGCCAGCAGTGCTTTACTAGCGGGAGGGCGGAATGAGCAGTTCTTC. This gives the protein CASSALLAGGRNEQFF.

The V and J genes are TRBV7-6 and TRBJ1-1; D not resolved. This CDR3 is built from 12 residues. The germline V gene encodes CDR1 SGHVS and CDR2 FNYEAQ. The ends were cut back, 2 bases at V and 1 base at J, with 2 bases in the middle. The chain's CDR3 is CASSLQNTEAFF. In DNA form, the CDR3 reads TGTGCCAGCAGCTTACAGAACACTGAAGCTTTCTTT.

The J gene is TRBJ2-7, the V gene TRBV28, with a weak D call TRBD1 (6 bases). The germline V gene has CDR1 MDHEN and CDR2 SYDVKM. There are 13 residues in the CDR3. Trimming cost V 5 bases and J 2 bases, with 10 bases left between them. CDR3 DNA sequence: TGTGCCAGCAGTCCCAGGGGCCCCTACGAGCAGTACTTC. As protein: CASSPRGPYEQYF.

V gene TRBV7-3 combines with J gene TRBJ2-7; 7 bases are a match to TRBD2. This CDR3 comprises 12 residues. The V gene's germline CDR1 is SGHTA and CDR2 FQGTGA. V shed 5 bases and J 6 bases; nucleotides not matched to a gene: 4. As DNA, the CDR3 is TGTGCCAGCAGCCCAACGGGGGGCGAGCAGTACTTC. Translation: CASSPTGGEQYF.

The J gene is TRBJ2-7, the V gene TRBV2, with D possibly being TRBD2 (5 bases). The CDR3 extends over 12 amino acids. The V and J ends lost 5 bases and 9 bases respectively, with 14 bases between them. From germline, CDR1 is SNHLY and CDR2 FYNNEI. CDR3 in amino acids: CASSPIPSGQYF. The CDR3 coding sequence is TGTGCCAGCAGTCCAATCCCCAGCGGGCAGTACTTC.

This sequence joins TRBV2 and TRBJ1-5; the D gene is possibly TRBD1 (5 bases). V was trimmed by 3 bases and J by 4 bases, leaving 16 bases between them. CDR1 and CDR2 (germline): SNHLY, FYNNEI. CDR3 length: 16 residues. CDR3 sequence: CASSDFRAAGNQPQHF. CDR3 nucleotide sequence: TGTGCCAGCAGTGATTTCAGGGCGGCAGGTAATCAGCCCCAGCATTTT. The full variable domain, in which reference TRBV2 and TRBJ1-5 provide the parts outside the CDR3, is EPEVTQTPSHQVTQMGQEVILRCVPISNHLYFYWYRQILGQKVEFLVSFYNNEISEKSEIFDDQFSVERPDGSNFTLKIRSTKLEDSAMYFCASSDFRAAGNQPQHFGDGTRLSIL.

The V call is TRBV7-9, the J call TRBJ1-1; D is uncertain. This CDR3 has 13 amino acids. The V and J ends lost 5 bases and 5 bases respectively, with 12 bases between them. Germline CDR1 and CDR2: SEHNR and FQNEAQ (reference sequence). DNA for the CDR3: TGTGCCAGCAGCGCCCTGCGTGGGACTGAAGCTTTCTTT. Protein product: CASSALRGTEAFF. Looking up the rest from reference TRBV7-9 and TRBJ1-1 gives the full variable domain: DTGVSQNPRHKITKRGQNVTFRCDPISEHNRLYWYRQTLGQGPEFLTYFQNEAQLEKSRLLSDRFSAERPKGSFSTLEIQRTEQGDSAMYLCASSALRGTEAFFGQGTRLTVV.

The rearrangement links TRBV5-6 to TRBJ2-1; D gene ambiguous. CDR1 and CDR2 from the germline V gene are SGHDT and YYEEEE. The CDR3 is made up of 15 amino acids. Between the trimmed V and J ends, which lost 1 base and 2 bases, there was a span of 10 bases. This CDR3 reads CASSLLLQTYNEQFF. The CDR3 DNA sequence: TGTGCCAGCAGCTTGTTACTACAGACCTACAATGAGCAGTTCTTC.

This chain joins TRBV28 and TRBJ1-1; tentative D call: TRBD1 (5 bases). CDR3 size: 14 residues. Per germline, CDR1 MDHEN and CDR2 SYDVKM. Trimming removed 7 bases at V and 1 base at J, with 13 bases between. The CDR3 reads CASTPGQGNTEAFF. CDR3 bases: TGTGCCAGCACCCCAGGTCAGGGGAACACTGAAGCTTTCTTT. The whole variable domain, filled in from reference TRBV28 and TRBJ1-1, reads DVKVTQSSRYLVKRTGEKVFLECVQDMDHENMFWYRQDPGLGLRLIYFSYDVKMKEKGDIPEGYSVSREKKERFSLILESASTNQTSMYLCASTPGQGNTEAFFGQGTRLTVV.

This clone showed up just a few times. The chain couples TRBV28 to TRBJ2-7; tentative D call: TRBD1 (5 bases). This CDR3 is built from 14 residues. Germline CDR1 and CDR2: MDHEN and SYDVKM. V lost 2 bases to trimming and J lost 3 bases, with 11 bases between them. In DNA, the CDR3 is TGTGCCAGCAGTTTAAGCAGGGTGATCTACGAGCAGTACTTC. Amino acids: CASSLSRVIYEQYF.

This chain links TRBV7-9 with TRBJ1-1; unclear D gene. CDR1 is SEHNR and CDR2 is FQNEAQ in the germline V gene (reference sequence). V lost 5 bases to trimming and J lost 2 bases, with 12 bases between them. The CDR3 is 14 amino acids. The CDR3 DNA is TGTGCCAGCAGCCGAGACAACCAAAACACTGAAGCTTTCTTT. Amino acid sequence: CASSRDNQNTEAFF.

The count of this clone is one. The chain combines TRBV5-8 with TRBJ2-7; the match to TRBD1 covers 8 bases. CDR1 and CDR2 (germline): SGHTS, YDEGEE. V was pared by 4 bases and J by 2 bases, with 5 bases of the junction left unmatched. This CDR3 contains 14 residues. Here the CDR3 DNA reads TGTGCCAGCAGCCGAGACAGGGGCACCTACGAGCAGTACTTC. Encoded protein: CASSRDRGTYEQYF.

The J gene is TRBJ1-2, the V gene TRBV6-5; unclear D gene. The CDR3 consists of 15 residues. Trimming removed 7 bases from V and 8 bases from J, with 23 bases in between. Germline assignment: CDR1 MNHEY and CDR2 SVGAGI. For the CDR3, the DNA is TGTGCCAGCACCACTTCTGGGGAGGGCGTTAGGGGCTACACCTTC. It translates to CASTTSGEGVRGYTF.

This chain joins TRBV28 and TRBJ2-2, with 10 bases aligning to TRBD2. The J segment lost 6 bases and the V segment lost 6 bases, leaving 7 bases of the junction unmatched. This CDR3 has 15 residues. Germline assignment: CDR1 MDHEN and CDR2 SYDVKM. For the CDR3, the DNA is TGTGCCAGCAGCTCCAGCGGGAGGGCCTCCGGGGAGCTGTTTTTT. It yields the protein CASSSSGRASGELFF.

This sequence joins TRBV30 and TRBJ2-3; D unclear. CDR1 and CDR2 (germline): GTSNPN, SVGIG (reference sequence). The V and J ends lost 3 bases and 5 bases respectively, with 21 bases between them. This CDR3 spans 16 amino acids. The CDR3 bases are TGTGCCTGGAGCCGCCCCTCTACTTATCTGGTAGATACGCAGTATTTT. Translated, it gives CAWSRPSTYLVDTQYF.

CDR3: CASSFVGVRSDTQYF. CDR3 sequence (DNA): TGTGCCAGCAGTTTCGTGGGAGTTCGTTCAGATACGCAGTATTTT. This chain uses TRBV28 with TRBJ2-3; TRBD2 might be the D (5 bases). V was cut by 3 bases and J by 4 bases, with 14 bases left in between. CDR1 and CDR2 from the germline V gene are MDHEN and SYDVKM. The length of the CDR3 is 15 residues.

This clone occurred once. The chain employs TRBV6-5 and TRBJ2-5; maybe TRBD2 (6 bases). CDR1 is MNHEY and CDR2 is SVGAGI in the germline V gene. The CDR3 length is 15 residues. V was clipped by 7 bases and J by 2 bases, with 17 bases between them. DNA of the CDR3: TGTGCCAGCAACCCACTCGGGGGAATACAAGAGACCCAGTACTTC. This sequence encodes CASNPLGGIQETQYF.